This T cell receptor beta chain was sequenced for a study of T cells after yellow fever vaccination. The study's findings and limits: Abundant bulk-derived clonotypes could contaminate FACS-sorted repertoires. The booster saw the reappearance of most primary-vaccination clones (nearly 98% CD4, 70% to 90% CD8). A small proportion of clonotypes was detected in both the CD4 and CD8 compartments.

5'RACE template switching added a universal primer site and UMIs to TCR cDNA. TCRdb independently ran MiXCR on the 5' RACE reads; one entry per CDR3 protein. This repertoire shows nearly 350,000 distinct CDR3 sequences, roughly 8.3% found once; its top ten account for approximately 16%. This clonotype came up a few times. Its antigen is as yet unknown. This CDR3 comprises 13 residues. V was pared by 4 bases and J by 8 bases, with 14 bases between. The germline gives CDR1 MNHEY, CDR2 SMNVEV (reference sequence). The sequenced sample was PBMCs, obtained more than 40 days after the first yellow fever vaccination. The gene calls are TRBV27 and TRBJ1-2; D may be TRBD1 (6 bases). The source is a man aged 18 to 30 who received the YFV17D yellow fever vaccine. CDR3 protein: CASSWGSGDGYTF. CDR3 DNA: TGTGCCAGCAGTTGGGGGTCAGGGGACGGCTACACCTTC.